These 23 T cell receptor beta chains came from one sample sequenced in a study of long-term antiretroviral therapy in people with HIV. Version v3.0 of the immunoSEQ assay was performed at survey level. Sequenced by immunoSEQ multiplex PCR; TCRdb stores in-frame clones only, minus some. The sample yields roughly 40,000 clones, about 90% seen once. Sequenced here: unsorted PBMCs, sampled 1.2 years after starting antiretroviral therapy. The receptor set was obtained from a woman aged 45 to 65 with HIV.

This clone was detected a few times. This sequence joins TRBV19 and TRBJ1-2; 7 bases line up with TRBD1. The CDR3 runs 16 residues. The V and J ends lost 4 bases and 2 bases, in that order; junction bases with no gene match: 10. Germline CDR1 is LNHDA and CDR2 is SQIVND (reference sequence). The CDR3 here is CASSNNRGQMNYGYTF. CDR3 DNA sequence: TGTGCCAGTAGTAATAACAGGGGACAGATGAACTATGGCTACACCTTC.

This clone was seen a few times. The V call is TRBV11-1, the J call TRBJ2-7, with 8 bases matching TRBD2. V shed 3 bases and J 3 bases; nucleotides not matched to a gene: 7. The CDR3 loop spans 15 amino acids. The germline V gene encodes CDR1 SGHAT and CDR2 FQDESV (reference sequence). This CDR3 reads CASSLEAGALYEQYF. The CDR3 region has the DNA TGTGCCAGCAGCTTGGAAGCGGGGGCTCTCTACGAGCAGTACTTC.

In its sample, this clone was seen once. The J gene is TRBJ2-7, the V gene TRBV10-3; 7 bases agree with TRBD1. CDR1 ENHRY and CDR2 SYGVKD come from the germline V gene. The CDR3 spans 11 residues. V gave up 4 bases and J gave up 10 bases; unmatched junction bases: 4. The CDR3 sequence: CAISVDREQYF. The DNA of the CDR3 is TGTGCCATCAGTGTCGACAGGGAACAGTACTTC.

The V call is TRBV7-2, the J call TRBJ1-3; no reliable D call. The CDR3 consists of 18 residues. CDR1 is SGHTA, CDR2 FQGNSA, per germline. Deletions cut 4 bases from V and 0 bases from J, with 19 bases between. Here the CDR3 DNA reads TGTGCCAGCAGCTCCCCCCAGGAGATCGGACTCTCTGGAAACACCATATATTTT. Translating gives CASSSPQEIGLSGNTIYF.

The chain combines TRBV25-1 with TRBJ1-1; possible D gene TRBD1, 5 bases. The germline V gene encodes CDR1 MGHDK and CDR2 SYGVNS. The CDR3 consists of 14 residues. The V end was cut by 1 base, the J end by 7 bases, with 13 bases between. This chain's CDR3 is CASSESWTTYEAFF. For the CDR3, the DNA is TGTGCCAGCAGTGAATCTTGGACAACCTATGAAGCTTTCTTT.

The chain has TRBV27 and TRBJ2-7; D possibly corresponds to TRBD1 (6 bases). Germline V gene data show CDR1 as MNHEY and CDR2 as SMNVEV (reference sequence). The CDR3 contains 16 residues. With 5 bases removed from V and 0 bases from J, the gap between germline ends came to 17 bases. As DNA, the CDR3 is TGTGCCAGCAGTGCGCGGGCAGGGGAACCCTCCTACGAGCAGTACTTC. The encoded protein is CASSARAGEPSYEQYF.

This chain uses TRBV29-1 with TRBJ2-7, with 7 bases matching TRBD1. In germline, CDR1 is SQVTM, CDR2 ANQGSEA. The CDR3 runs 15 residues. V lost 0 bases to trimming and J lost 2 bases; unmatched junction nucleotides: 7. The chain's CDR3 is CSVEDRSGGAYEQYF. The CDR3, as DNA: TGCAGCGTTGAAGATCGTTCAGGGGGAGCCTACGAGCAGTACTTC.

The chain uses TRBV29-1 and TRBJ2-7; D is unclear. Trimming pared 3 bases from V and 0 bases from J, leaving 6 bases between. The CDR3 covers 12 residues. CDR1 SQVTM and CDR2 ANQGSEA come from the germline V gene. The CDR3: CSVEVASYEQYF. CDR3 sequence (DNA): TGCAGCGTTGAGGTGGCCTCCTACGAGCAGTACTTC.

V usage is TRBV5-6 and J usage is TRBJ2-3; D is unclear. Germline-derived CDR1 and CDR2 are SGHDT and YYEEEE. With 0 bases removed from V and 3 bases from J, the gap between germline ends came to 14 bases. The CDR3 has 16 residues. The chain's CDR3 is CASSLAMGTLTDTQYF. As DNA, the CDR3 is TGTGCCAGCAGCTTGGCGATGGGTACCCTTACAGATACGCAGTATTTT.

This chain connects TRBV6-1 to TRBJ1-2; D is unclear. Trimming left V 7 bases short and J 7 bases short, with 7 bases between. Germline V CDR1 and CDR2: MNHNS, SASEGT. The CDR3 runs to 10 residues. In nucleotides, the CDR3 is TGTGCCAGCAATGGGTTTGGCTACACCTTC. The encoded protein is CASNGFGYTF.

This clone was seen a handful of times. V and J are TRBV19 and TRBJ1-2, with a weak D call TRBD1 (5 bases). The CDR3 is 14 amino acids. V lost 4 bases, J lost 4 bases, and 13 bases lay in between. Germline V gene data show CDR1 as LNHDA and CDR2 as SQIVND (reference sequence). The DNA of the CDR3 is TGTGCCAGTAGTAACGGGGGAAGTCTCTATGGCTACACCTTC. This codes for CASSNGGSLYGYTF.

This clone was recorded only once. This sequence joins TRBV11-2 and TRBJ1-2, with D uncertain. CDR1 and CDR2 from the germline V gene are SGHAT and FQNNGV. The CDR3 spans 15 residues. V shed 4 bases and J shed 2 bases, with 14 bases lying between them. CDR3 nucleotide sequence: TGTGCCAGCAGCTCGCTGCCAGGAGGGAACTATGGCTACACCTTC. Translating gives CASSSLPGGNYGYTF.

This chain's CDR3 is CASSLGPSTEAFF. The CDR3 DNA is TGTGCCAGCAGCTTAGGCCCCAGCACTGAAGCTTTCTTT. V and J are TRBV7-3 and TRBJ1-1; no reliable D call. The V end was cut by 2 bases, the J end by 4 bases, with 8 bases between. Germline CDR1 and CDR2: SGHTA and FQGTGA. The CDR3 totals 13 residues. Based on the CDR3 plus reference TRBV7-3 and TRBJ1-1, the full variable domain is GAGVSQTPSNKVTEKGKYVELRCDPISGHTALYWYRQSLGQGPEFLIYFQGTGAADDSGLPNDRFFAVRPEGSVSTLKIQRTERGDSAVYLCASSLGPSTEAFFGQGTRLTVV.

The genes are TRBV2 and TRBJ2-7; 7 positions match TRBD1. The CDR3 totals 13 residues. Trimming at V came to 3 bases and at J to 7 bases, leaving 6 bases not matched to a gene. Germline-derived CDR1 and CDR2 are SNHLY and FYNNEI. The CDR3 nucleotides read TGTGCCAGCAGTGAGTTATACAGGGGAGAGCAGTACTTC. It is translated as CASSELYRGEQYF.

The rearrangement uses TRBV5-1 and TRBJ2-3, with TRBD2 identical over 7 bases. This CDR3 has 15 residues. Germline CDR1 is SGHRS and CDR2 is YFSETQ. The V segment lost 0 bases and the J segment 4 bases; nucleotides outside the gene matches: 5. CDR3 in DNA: TGCGCCAGCAGCTTGGTAGTGAGCGGGGCAGATACGCAGTATTTT. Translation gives CASSLVVSGADTQYF.

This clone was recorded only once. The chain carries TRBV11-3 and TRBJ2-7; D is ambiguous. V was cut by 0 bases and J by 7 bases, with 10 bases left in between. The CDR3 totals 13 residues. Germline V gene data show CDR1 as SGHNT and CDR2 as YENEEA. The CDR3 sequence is CASSLDPSREQYF. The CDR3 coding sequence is TGTGCCAGCAGCTTAGATCCTTCCCGGGAGCAGTACTTC. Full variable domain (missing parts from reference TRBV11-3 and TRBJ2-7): EAGVVQSPRYKIIEKKQPVAFWCNPISGHNTLYWYLQNLGQGPELLIRYENEEAVDDSQLPKDRFSAERLKGVDSTLKIQPAELGDSAVYLCASSLDPSREQYFGPGTRLTVT.

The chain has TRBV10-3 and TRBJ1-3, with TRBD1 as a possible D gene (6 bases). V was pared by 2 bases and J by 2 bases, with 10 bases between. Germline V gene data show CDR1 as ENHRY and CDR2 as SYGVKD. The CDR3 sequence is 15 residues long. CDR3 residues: CAISETGFAGNTIYF. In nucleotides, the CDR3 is TGTGCCATCAGTGAGACAGGGTTCGCTGGAAACACCATATATTTT.

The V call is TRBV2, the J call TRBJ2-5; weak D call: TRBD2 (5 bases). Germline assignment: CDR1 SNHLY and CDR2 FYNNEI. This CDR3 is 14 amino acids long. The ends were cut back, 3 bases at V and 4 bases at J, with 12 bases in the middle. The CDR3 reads CASSEKGLGETQYF. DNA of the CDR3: TGTGCCAGCAGTGAGAAAGGACTGGGAGAGACCCAGTACTTC.

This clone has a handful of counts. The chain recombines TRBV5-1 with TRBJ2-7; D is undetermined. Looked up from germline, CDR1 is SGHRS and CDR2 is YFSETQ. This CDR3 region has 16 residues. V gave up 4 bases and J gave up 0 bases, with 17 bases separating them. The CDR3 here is CASSPPTVPLSYEQYF. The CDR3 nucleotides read TGCGCCAGCAGCCCACCCACCGTTCCTCTCTCCTACGAGCAGTACTTC.

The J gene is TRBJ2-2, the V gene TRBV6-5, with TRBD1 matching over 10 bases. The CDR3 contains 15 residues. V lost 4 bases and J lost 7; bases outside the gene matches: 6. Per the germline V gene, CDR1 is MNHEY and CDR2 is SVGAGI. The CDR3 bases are TGTGCCAGCAGTTCCTCGACAGGGGGCAACGGGGAGCTGTTTTTT. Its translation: CASSSSTGGNGELFF.

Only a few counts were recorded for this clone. CDR3 residues: CASSEGRGEKLFF. The CDR3 nucleotides are TGTGCCAGTAGTGAGGGGAGGGGTGAAAAACTGTTTTTT. This rearrangement joins TRBV19 to TRBJ1-4, with D possibly matching TRBD1 (5 bases). The CDR3 contains 13 residues. V shed 5 bases and J shed 7 bases, with 11 bases lying between them. From germline, CDR1 is LNHDA and CDR2 SQIVND (reference sequence). Drawing the rest from reference TRBV19 and TRBJ1-4, the complete variable domain is DGGITQSPKYLFRKEGQNVTLSCEQNLNHDAMYWYRQDPGQGLRLIYYSQIVNDFQKGDIAEGYSVSREKKESFPLTVTSAQKNPTAFYLCASSEGRGEKLFFGSGTQLSVL.

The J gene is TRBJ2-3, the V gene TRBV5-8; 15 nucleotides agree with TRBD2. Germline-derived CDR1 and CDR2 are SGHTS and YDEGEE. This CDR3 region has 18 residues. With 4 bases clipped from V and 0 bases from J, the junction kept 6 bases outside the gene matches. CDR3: CASSLGTSGGRSTDTQYF. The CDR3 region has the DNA TGTGCCAGCAGCCTCGGGACTAGCGGGGGGAGGAGCACAGATACGCAGTATTTT.

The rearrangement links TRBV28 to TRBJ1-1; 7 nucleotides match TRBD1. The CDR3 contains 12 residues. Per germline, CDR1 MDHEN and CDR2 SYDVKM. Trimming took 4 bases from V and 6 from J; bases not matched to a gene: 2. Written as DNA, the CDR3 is TGTGCCAGCAGTTCAGGGGGACCTGAAGCTTTCTTT. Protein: CASSSGGPEAFF.